A selection of T cell receptor beta chains follows, all from one sample in a study of Ad26.COV2.S vaccination and SARS-CoV-2 variants. The method was immunoSEQ multiplex PCR; TCRdb's version includes in-frame clones alone and lacks a portion of them. The table records about 94,000 clones, under 90% of them present only once. The sequences come from peripheral blood, collected after recovery from COVID-19. The receptor source for this set is a human donor who had recovered from COVID-19. Each CDR3 is given with its conserved first and last residue. A D gene is named only where the DNA matches it firmly. The size entry is marked missing in some rows and otherwise reads once, few, many or a size class.

>-|TRBJ2-1|TRBV14|-
CASSHIGGRWGNEQFF
TGTGCCAGCAGCCACATTGGGGGTAGATGGGGCAATGAGCAGTTCTTC
>TRBD2|TRBJ2-7|TRBV4-3|-
CASSQVSGGATEQYF
TGCGCCAGCAGCCAAGTAAGCGGGGGCGCGACCGAGCAGTACTTC
>-|TRBJ2-5|TRBV18|-
CASSPNEETQYF
TGTGCCAGCTCACCTAACGAAGAGACCCAGTACTTC
>TRBD1|TRBJ1-2|TRBV2|few
CASSYGTGGWYGYTF
TGTGCCAGCAGTTATGGGACAGGGGGCTGGTATGGCTACACCTTC
>-|TRBJ2-7|TRBV4-2|-
CASSQGVGGGPEQYF
TGTGCCAGCAGCCAAGGGGTAGGCGGGGGCCCCGAGCAGTACTTC
>-|TRBJ1-4|TRBV4-1|-
CASSVGGGTNEKLFF
TGCGCCAGCAGCGTCGGGGGGGGGACTAATGAAAAACTGTTTTTT
>-|TRBJ1-2|TRBV11-2|-
CASSLSSRRNYGYTF
TGTGCCAGCAGCTTAAGTTCCCGGCGCAACTATGGCTACACCTTC
>-|TRBJ2-1|TRBV10-3|-
CAILGQPGHEQFF
TGTGCCATCCTTGGACAGCCAGGCCATGAGCAGTTCTTC
>-|TRBJ2-7|TRBV29-1|few
CSVTGIFYEQYF
TGCAGCGTCACAGGGATCTTCTACGAGCAGTACTTC
>-|TRBJ2-3|TRBV9|-
CASSVGQSTDTQYF
TGTGCCAGCAGCGTAGGACAGAGCACAGATACGCAGTATTTT
>-|TRBJ1-3|TRBV6-1|few
CASSENRAVGNTIYF
TGTGCCAGCAGTGAAAACAGGGCGGTTGGAAACACCATATATTTT
>-|TRBJ2-3|TRBV28|-
CASSLRRWGGTDTQYF
TGTGCCAGCAGTTTACGGCGGTGGGGGGGCACAGATACGCAGTATTTT
>TRBD2|TRBJ2-3|TRBV5-1|-
CASSFGLAGGIPDTQYF
TGCGCCAGCAGCTTTGGACTAGCGGGAGGAATACCAGATACGCAGTATTTT
>-|TRBJ1-6|TRBV7-8|-
CASSLVRNSPLHF
TGTGCCAGCAGCTTAGTAAGGAATTCACCCCTCCACTTT
>-|TRBJ2-2|TRBV27|few
CASSLGSSPGELFF
TGTGCCAGCAGTTTAGGTAGTAGCCCCGGGGAGCTGTTTTTT
>TRBD2|TRBJ2-3|TRBV11-2|-
CASSLGMAGGGTDTQYF
TGTGCCAGCAGCTTAGGAATGGCGGGAGGAGGTACAGATACGCAGTATTTT
>-|TRBJ2-1|TRBV4-1|-
CASSQESGSLAGNEQFF
TGCGCCAGCAGCCAAGAATCGGGGAGTCTCGCTGGCAATGAGCAGTTCTTC
>-|TRBJ2-3|TRBV6-5|-
CASSYSNSRGDTQYF
TGTGCCAGCAGTTACTCGAATAGCCGCGGAGATACGCAGTATTTT
>-|TRBJ2-1|TRBV24-1|-
CATSGSGTSANEQFF
TGTGCCACCAGTGGCTCTGGGACCAGTGCTAATGAGCAGTTCTTC
>-|TRBJ2-5|TRBV3-1/TRBV3-2|-
CASSQGSETQYF
TGTGCCAGCAGCCAGGGGTCGGAGACCCAGTACTTC
>TRBD2|TRBJ2-1|TRBV29-1|-
CSVEDRGTSLDEQFF
TGCAGCGTTGAAGATCGGGGGACTAGCCTCGATGAGCAGTTCTTC